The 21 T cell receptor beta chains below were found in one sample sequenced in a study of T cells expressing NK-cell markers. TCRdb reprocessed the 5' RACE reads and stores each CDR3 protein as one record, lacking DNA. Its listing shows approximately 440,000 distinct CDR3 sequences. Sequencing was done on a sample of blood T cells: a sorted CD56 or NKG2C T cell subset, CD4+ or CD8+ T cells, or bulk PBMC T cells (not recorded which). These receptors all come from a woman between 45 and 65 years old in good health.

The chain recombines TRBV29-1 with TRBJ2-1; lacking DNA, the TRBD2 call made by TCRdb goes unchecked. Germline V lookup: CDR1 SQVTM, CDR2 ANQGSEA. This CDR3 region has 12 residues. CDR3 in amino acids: CSVGLARAEQFF.

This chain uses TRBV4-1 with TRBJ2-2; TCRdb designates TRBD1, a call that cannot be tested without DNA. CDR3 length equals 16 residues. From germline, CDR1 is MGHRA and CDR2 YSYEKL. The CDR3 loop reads CASSSRRQGNTGELFF.

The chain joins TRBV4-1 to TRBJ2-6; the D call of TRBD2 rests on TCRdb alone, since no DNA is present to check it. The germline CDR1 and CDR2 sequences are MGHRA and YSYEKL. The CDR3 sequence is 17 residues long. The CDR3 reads CASSQGEGNSGANVLTF.

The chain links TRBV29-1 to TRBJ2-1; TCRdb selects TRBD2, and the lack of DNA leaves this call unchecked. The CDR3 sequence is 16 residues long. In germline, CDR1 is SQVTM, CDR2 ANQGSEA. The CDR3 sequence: CSVDGWGTSPYNEQFF.

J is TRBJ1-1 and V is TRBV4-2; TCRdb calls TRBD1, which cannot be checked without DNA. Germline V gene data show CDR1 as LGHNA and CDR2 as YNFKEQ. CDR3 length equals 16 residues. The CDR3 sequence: CASSQEWLQENTEAFF.

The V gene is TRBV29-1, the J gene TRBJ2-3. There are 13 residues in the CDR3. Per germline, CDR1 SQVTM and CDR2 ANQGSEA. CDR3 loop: CSVDRASTDTQYF.

The CDR3 is CASSQGLAFQGTDTQYF. This sequence joins TRBV4-2 and TRBJ2-3. The CDR3 is made up of 17 amino acids. Germline V gives CDR1 LGHNA, CDR2 YNFKEQ.

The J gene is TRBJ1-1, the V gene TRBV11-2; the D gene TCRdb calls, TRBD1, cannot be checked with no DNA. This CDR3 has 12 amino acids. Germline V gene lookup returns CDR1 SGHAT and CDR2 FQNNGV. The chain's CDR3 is CASSVLGGEAFF.

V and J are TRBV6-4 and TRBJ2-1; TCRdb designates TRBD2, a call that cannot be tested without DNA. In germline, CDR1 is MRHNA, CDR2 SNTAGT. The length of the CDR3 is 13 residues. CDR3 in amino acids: CASSGLAGREQFF.

The CDR3 here is CASGARGLGSTDTQYF. This rearrangement joins TRBV27 to TRBJ2-3; TCRdb outputs TRBD2, but without DNA this stays unchecked. The CDR3 consists of 16 residues. Germline CDR1 and CDR2: MNHEY and SMNVEV (reference sequence).

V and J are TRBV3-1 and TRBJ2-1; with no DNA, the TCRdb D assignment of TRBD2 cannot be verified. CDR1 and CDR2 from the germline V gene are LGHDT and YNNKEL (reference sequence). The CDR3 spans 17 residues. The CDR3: CASSQATSAFFYNEQFF.

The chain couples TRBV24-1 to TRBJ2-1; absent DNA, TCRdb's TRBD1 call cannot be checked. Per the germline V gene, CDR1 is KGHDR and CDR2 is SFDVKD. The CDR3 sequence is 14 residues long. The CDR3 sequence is CATSDRDRGNEQFF.

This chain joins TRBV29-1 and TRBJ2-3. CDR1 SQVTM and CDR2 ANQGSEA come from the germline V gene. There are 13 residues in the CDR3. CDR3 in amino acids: CSTRANSGDTQYF.

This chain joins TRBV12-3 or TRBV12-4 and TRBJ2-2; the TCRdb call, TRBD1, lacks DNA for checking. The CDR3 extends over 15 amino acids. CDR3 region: CASSLAGSPTGELFF.

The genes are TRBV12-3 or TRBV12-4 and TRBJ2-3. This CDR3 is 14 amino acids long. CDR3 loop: CASSTLASGGTQYF.

CDR3 in amino acids: CASSRRYTDTQYF. The genes are TRBV2 and TRBJ2-3. From germline, CDR1 is SNHLY and CDR2 FYNNEI. The CDR3 loop spans 13 amino acids.

CDR3 loop: CASSPGLRTGELFF. The chain is built from TRBV11-2 and TRBJ2-2; TCRdb proposes TRBD1, but this gene call is untestable without DNA. The germline gives CDR1 SGHAT, CDR2 FQNNGV. CDR3 length equals 14 residues.

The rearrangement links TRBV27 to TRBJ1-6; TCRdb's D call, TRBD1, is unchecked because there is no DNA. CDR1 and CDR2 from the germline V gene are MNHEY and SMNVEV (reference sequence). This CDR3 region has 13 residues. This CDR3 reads CASSGQGNSPLHF.

CDR3 amino acids: CASSVETVVNINYGYTF. This chain joins TRBV9 and TRBJ1-2; as DNA is missing, the TRBD1 call by TCRdb cannot be tested. Per the germline V gene, CDR1 is SGDLS and CDR2 is YYNGEE. The CDR3 totals 17 residues.

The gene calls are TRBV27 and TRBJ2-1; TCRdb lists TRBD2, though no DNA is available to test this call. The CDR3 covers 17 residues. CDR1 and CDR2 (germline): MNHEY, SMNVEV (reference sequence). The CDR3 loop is CASSPLIAGASYNEQFF.

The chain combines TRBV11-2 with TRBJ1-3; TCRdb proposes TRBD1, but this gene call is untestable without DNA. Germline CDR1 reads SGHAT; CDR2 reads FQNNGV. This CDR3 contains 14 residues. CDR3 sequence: CASSSTGREDTIYF.